This TCR beta chain was observed in a study of human T cells and chemical hapten exposure. Across the whole study: Patients were mainly female, each with alopecia areata, totalis or universalis. Small volume differences among pooled libraries mainly caused per-sample TCR yield variation. General study points: Expanded TCRs were compared with controls, and the expanded TCRs formed significantly more large CDR3 similarity clusters.

This clonotype was observed a few times. As yet, its antigen is unknown. This sample's time point: patch test 1, 2 weeks after DPC sensitization. As to treatment: therapeutic diphenylcyclopropenone sensitization with weekly scalp DPC. The germline gives CDR1 ENHRY, CDR2 SYGVKD. This CDR3 has 17 residues. V was clipped by 2 bases and J by 5 bases, with 20 bases between them. Each CDR3 protein gets one entry after TCRdb re-called the RACE reads with MiXCR. Altogether approximately 350,000 distinct CDR3 sequences are present, around 7% being singletons, with the ten largest covering roughly 8%. The chain has TRBV10-3 and TRBJ2-3; tentatively, D is TRBD1 or TRBD2 (6 bases each). The material was whole blood, obtained in connection with sensitization to the hapten diphenylcyclopropenone (DPC). The clonotype was recovered from a woman younger than 30 with alopecia areata. Some clones in this sample may be carry-over from other donors' samples. CDR3 loop: CAISEAEGRGSEDTQYF. In DNA, the CDR3 is TGTGCCATCAGTGAGGCGGAGGGCAGGGGATCTGAAGATACGCAGTATTTT.